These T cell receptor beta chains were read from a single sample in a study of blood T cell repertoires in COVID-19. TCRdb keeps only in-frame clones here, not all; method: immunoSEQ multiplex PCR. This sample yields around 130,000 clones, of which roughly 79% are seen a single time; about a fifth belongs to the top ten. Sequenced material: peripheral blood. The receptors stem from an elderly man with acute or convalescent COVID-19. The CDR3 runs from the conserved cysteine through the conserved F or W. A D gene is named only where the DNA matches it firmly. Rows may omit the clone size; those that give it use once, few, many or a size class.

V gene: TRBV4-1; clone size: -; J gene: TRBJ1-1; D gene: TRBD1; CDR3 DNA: TGCGCCAGCAGCCAAGGATATGACAGGGCGGGGGGCACTGAAGCTTTCTTT; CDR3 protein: CASSQGYDRAGGTEAFF
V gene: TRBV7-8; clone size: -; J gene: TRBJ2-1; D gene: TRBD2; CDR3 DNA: TGTGCCAGCAGCTTTAGGACTAGCGGCTACAATGAGCAGTTCTTC; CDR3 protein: CASSFRTSGYNEQFF
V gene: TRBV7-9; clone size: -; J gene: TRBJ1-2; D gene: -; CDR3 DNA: TGTGCCAGCAGCTTAGTCGCCTCGGGGGGCTACACCTTC; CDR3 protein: CASSLVASGGYTF
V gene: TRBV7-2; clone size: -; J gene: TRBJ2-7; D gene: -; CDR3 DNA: TGTGCCAGCAGCTTAGCGCCACAGTCCTACGAGCAGTACTTC; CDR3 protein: CASSLAPQSYEQYF
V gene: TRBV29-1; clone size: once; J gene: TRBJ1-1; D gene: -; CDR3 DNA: TGCAGCGTTGCCGCCGTTAGCGTTGGCACTGAAGCTTTCTTT; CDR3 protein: CSVAAVSVGTEAFF
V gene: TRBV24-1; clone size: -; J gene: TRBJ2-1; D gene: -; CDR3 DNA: TGTGCCACCAGTGACAACCCCCGGGACACCAACTCCTTCAATGAGCAGTTCTTC; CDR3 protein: CATSDNPRDTNSFNEQFF
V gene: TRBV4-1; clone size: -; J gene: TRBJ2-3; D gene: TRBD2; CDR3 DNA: TGCGCCAGCAGCCGCCCCCTCGGGGGGATAGATACGCAGTATTTT; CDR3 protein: CASSRPLGGIDTQYF
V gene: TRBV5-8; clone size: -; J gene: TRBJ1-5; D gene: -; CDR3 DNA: TGTGCCAGCGGAGGTCCGGGAGTCCTTATTGGCGATCAGCCCCAGCATTTT; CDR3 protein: CASGGPGVLIGDQPQHF
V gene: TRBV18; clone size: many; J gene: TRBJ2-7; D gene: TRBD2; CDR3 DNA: TGTGCCAGCTCACGAACGGGGACTAGCGGGGGTATGGAGCAGTACTTC; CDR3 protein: CASSRTGTSGGMEQYF
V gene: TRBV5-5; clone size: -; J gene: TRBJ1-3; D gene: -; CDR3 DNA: TGTGCCAGCAGCTTGACAGGGCGTACTGGAAACACCATATATTTT; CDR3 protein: CASSLTGRTGNTIYF
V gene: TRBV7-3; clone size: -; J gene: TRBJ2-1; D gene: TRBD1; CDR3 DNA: TGTGCCAGCAGCAAACCGGGACAGGGAGTCAATGAGCAGTTCTTC; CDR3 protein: CASSKPGQGVNEQFF
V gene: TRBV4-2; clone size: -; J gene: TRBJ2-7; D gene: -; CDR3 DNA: TGTGCCAGCAGCCCCCGCTGGACATCTGCCTACGAGCAGTACTTC; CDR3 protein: CASSPRWTSAYEQYF
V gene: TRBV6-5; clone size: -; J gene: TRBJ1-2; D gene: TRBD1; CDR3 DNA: TGTGCCAGCAGGCCAGGGGGAGCTGGCTACACCTTC; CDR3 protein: CASRPGGAGYTF
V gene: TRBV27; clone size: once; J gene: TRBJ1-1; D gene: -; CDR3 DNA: TGTGCCAGCAGTTCTCTCCGCGGCTTGAACACTGAAGCTTTCTTT; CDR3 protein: CASSSLRGLNTEAFF
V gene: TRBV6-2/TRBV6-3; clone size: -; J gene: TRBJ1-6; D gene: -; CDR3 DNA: TGTGCCAGCAGTTACGAGCGGGCAAATTCACCCCTCCACTTT; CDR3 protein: CASSYERANSPLHF
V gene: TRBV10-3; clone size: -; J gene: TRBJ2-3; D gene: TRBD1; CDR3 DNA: TGTGCCATGGGGACAGGTACTAGCACAGATACGCAGTATTTT; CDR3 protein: CAMGTGTSTDTQYF
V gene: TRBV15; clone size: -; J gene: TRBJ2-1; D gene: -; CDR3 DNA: TGTGCCACCAGCAGAGATCAGGGTATCTACAATGAGCAGTTCTTC; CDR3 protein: CATSRDQGIYNEQFF
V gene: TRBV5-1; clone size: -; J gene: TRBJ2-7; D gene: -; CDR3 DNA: TGCGCCAGCAGCTTGGCCAACTACGAGCAGTACTTC; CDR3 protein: CASSLANYEQYF
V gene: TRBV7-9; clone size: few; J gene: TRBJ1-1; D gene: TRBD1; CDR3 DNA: TGTGCCAGCAGCGGGATTGGCAGGGGGCGAGAGATGGAGAACACTGAAGCTTTCTTT; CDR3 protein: CASSGIGRGREMENTEAFF
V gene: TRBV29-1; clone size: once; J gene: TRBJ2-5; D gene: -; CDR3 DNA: TGCAGCGTTGAGTCTTTCGGGTTACAAGAGACCCAGTACTTC; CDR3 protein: CSVESFGLQETQYF
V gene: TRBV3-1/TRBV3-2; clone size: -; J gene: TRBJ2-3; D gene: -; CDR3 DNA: TGTGCCAGCAGCCAAGGACAGTCGATTAGCACAGATACGCAGTATTTT; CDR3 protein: CASSQGQSISTDTQYF
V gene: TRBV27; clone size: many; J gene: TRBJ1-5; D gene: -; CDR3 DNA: TGTGCCAGCAGTTCGTCGGGTACTCAGCCCCAGCATTTT; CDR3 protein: CASSSSGTQPQHF
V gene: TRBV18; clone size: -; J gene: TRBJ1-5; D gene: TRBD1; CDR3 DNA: TGTGCCAGCTCAAAAGGGACAGATAGCAATCAGCCCCAGCATTTT; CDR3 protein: CASSKGTDSNQPQHF
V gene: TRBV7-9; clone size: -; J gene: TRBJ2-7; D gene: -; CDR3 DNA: TGTGCCAGCAGCCCCACACATGGCCACGAGCAGTACTTC; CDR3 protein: CASSPTHGHEQYF
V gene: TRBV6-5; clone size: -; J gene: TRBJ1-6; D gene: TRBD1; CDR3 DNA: TGTGCCAGGCAGGACAGGGCTGAAAATTCACCCCTCCACTTT; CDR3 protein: CARQDRAENSPLHF
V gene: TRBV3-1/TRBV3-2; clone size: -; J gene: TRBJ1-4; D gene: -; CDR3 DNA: TGTGCCAGCAGCCAATTACAGAATAATGAAAAACTGTTTTTT; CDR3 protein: CASSQLQNNEKLFF
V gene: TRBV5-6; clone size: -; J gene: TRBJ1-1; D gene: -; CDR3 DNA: TGTGCCAGCAGCTTCTATTCACCGAACACTGAAGCTTTCTTT; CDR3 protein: CASSFYSPNTEAFF
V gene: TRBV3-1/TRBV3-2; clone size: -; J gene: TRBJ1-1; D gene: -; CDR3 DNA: TGTGCCAGCAGCCCCAGTATGAACACTGAAGCTTTCTTT; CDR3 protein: CASSPSMNTEAFF
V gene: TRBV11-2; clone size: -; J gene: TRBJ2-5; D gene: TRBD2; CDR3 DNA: TGTGCCAGCAGTCGACTAGCGGTCCTTGCGGGGACCCAGTACTTC; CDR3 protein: CASSRLAVLAGTQYF
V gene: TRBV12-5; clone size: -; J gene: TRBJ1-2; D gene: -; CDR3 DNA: TGTGCTAGTGGTTTTGGGACAATCAAGATGGGCTACACCTTC; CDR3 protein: CASGFGTIKMGYTF
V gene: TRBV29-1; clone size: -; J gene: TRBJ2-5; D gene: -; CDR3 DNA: TGCAGCGTTTCGGAGTCGGTTCAAGAGACCCAGTACTTC; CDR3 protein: CSVSESVQETQYF
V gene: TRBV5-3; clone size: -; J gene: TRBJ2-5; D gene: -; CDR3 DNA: TGTGCCAGAAGCCAGGCGGGAGAGACCCAGTACTTC; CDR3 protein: CARSQAGETQYF
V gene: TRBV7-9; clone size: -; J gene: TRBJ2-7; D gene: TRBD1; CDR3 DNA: TGTGCCAGCAGCTCGACAGGGGGGGCCTACGAGCAGTACTTC; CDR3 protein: CASSSTGGAYEQYF
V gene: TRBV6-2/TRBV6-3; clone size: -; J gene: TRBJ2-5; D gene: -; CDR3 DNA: TGTGCCAGCAGTTACGAGGCGGGGCAAGAGACCCAGTACTTC; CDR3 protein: CASSYEAGQETQYF
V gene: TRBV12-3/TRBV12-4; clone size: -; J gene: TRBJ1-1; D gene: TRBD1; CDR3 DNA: TGTGCCAGCAGTCAAACAGGGGCGGCGGCTTTCTTT; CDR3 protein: CASSQTGAAAFF
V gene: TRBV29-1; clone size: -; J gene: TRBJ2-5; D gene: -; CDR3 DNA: TGCAGCGTTGAAAAGGGGAACATGGCGCAAGAGACCCAGTACTTC; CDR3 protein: CSVEKGNMAQETQYF
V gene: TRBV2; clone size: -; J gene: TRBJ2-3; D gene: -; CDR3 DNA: TGTGCCAGCAGTGATTTCGACTTCCCCTCTACGCAGTATTTT; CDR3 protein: CASSDFDFPSTQYF
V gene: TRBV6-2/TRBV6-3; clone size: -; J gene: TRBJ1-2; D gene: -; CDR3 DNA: TGTGCCAGCAGTTACTCCGGGGGGAACTATGGCTACACCTTC; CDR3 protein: CASSYSGGNYGYTF
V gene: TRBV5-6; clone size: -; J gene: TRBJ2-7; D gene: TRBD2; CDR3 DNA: TGTGCCAGCAGCTTGGATCGGGGCCTTCGGGGGGTCTACGAGCAGTACTTC; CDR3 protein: CASSLDRGLRGVYEQYF
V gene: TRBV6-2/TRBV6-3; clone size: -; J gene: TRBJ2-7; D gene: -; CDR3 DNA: TGTGCCAGCAGTCCCGGGGGATTAGGCGAGCAGTACTTC; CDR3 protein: CASSPGGLGEQYF